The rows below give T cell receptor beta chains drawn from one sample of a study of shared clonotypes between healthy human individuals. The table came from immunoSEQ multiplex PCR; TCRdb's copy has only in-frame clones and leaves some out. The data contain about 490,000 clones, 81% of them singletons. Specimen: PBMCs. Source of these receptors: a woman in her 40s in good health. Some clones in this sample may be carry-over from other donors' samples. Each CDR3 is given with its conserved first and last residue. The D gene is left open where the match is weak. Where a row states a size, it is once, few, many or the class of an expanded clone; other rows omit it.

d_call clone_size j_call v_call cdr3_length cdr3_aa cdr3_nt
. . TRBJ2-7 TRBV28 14 CASSSPDRRYEQYF TGTGCCAGCAGTTCCCCCGATAGGCGCTACGAGCAGTACTTC
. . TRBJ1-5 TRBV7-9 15 CASSFFVNEDQPQHF TGTGCCAGCAGCTTTTTCGTCAACGAAGATCAGCCCCAGCATTTT
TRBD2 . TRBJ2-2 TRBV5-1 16 CASSSGLAGAPGELFF TGCGCCAGCAGCTCTGGACTAGCGGGAGCCCCCGGGGAGCTGTTTTTT
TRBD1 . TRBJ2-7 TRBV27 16 CASSLMWTGTSYEQYF TGTGCCAGCAGTTTAATGTGGACAGGGACTTCCTACGAGCAGTACTTC
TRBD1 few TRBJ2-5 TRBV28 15 CASSSSGTGGETQYF TGTGCCAGCAGTTCCTCCGGGACAGGCGGGGAGACCCAGTACTTC
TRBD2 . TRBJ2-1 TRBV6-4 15 CASSDIAGDYNEQFF TGTGCCAGCAGTGATATTGCGGGAGACTACAATGAGCAGTTCTTC
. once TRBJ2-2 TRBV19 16 CASSKGVRSGTGELFF TGTGCCAGTAGTAAGGGGGTCAGATCTGGAACCGGGGAGCTGTTTTTT
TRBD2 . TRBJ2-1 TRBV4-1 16 CASSQVGLAAYNEQFF TGCGCCAGCAGCCAAGTGGGACTAGCGGCTTACAATGAGCAGTTCTTC
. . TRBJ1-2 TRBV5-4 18 CASEPRGGGRLTNYGYTF TGTGCCAGCGAGCCCCGGGGGGGCGGCAGACTAACTAACTATGGCTACACCTTC
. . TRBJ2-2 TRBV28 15 CASSLFGVNTGELFF TGTGCCAGCAGTTTATTCGGGGTGAACACCGGGGAGCTGTTTTTT
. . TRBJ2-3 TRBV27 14 CASSPTGGRTTQYF TGTGCCAGCAGTCCCACTGGAGGTCGAACTACGCAGTATTTT
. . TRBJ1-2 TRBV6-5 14 CASSYGGASAGYTF TGTGCCAGCAGTTACGGGGGGGCTTCGGCTGGCTACACCTTC
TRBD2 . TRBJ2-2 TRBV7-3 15 CASSLSGSGTGELFF TGTGCCAGCAGCTTAAGCGGGAGTGGCACCGGGGAGCTGTTTTTT
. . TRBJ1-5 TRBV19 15 CASSMAGQGNQPQHF TGTGCCAGTAGTATGGCGGGTCAAGGCAATCAGCCCCAGCATTTT
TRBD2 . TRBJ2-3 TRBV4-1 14 CASSSGAGTDTQYF TGCGCCAGCAGCAGCGGGGCCGGGACAGATACGCAGTATTTT
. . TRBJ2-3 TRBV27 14 CASSLTKATDTQYF TGTGCCAGCAGTTTGACAAAGGCGACAGATACGCAGTATTTT
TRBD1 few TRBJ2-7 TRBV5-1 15 CASSQRQGGPYEQYF TGCGCCAGCAGCCAACGACAGGGGGGTCCCTACGAGCAGTACTTC
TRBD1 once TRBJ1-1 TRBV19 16 CASRSGTGGPDTEAFF TGTGCCAGTCGATCCGGGACAGGGGGCCCCGACACTGAAGCTTTCTTT
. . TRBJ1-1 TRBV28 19 CASRLPRPSGRGLNTEAFF TGTGCCAGCAGACTTCCCCGACCCAGCGGTAGAGGCCTGAACACTGAAGCTTTCTTT
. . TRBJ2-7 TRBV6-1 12 CASSDGTYEQYF TGTGCCAGCAGTGACGGAACCTACGAGCAGTACTTC
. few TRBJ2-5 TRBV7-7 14 CASSLGSGKETQYF TGTGCTAGCAGCTTAGGCTCCGGGAAAGAGACCCAGTACTTC
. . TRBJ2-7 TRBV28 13 CASSFQGRYEQYF TGTGCCAGCAGTTTTCAGGGGAGGTACGAGCAGTACTTC
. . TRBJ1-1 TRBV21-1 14 CASSRETVNTEAFF TGTGCCAGCAGCAGGGAGACTGTGAACACTGAAGCTTTCTTT
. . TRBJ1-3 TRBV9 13 CASNREDGNTIYF TGTGCCAGCAACAGGGAGGATGGAAACACCATATATTTT
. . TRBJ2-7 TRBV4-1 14 CASSQGRTVYEQYF TGCGCCAGCAGCCAAGGACGGACAGTCTACGAGCAGTACTTC